The text below deals with one T cell receptor beta chain. Its antigen is still unknown. TCRdb reprocessed the RT-PCR reads with MiXCR, giving one entry per CDR3 protein. The repertoire has over 150,000 distinct CDR3 sequences, around 9.2% of them found once; the top ten carry 11%. The data were obtained in a study of response to subunit inactivated influenza vaccine. Study results and caveats: Authors suggested that a seasonal influenza vaccination recruits few new T cells each time.

Germline CDR1 reads ENHRY; CDR2 reads SYGVKD. V gave up 6 bases and J gave up 5 bases, with 7 bases separating them. The length of the CDR3 is 11 residues. This TCR derives from a man aged 45-60 years who received an inactivated influenza vaccine. V gene TRBV10-3 combines with J gene TRBJ2-5; D gene uncertain. The starting material was non-naive T cells sorted from PBMCs, obtained on the day of vaccination. The CDR3 DNA reads as TGTGCCATCAGGGGCTCCGAGACCCAGTACTTC. Its protein product is CAIRGSETQYF.